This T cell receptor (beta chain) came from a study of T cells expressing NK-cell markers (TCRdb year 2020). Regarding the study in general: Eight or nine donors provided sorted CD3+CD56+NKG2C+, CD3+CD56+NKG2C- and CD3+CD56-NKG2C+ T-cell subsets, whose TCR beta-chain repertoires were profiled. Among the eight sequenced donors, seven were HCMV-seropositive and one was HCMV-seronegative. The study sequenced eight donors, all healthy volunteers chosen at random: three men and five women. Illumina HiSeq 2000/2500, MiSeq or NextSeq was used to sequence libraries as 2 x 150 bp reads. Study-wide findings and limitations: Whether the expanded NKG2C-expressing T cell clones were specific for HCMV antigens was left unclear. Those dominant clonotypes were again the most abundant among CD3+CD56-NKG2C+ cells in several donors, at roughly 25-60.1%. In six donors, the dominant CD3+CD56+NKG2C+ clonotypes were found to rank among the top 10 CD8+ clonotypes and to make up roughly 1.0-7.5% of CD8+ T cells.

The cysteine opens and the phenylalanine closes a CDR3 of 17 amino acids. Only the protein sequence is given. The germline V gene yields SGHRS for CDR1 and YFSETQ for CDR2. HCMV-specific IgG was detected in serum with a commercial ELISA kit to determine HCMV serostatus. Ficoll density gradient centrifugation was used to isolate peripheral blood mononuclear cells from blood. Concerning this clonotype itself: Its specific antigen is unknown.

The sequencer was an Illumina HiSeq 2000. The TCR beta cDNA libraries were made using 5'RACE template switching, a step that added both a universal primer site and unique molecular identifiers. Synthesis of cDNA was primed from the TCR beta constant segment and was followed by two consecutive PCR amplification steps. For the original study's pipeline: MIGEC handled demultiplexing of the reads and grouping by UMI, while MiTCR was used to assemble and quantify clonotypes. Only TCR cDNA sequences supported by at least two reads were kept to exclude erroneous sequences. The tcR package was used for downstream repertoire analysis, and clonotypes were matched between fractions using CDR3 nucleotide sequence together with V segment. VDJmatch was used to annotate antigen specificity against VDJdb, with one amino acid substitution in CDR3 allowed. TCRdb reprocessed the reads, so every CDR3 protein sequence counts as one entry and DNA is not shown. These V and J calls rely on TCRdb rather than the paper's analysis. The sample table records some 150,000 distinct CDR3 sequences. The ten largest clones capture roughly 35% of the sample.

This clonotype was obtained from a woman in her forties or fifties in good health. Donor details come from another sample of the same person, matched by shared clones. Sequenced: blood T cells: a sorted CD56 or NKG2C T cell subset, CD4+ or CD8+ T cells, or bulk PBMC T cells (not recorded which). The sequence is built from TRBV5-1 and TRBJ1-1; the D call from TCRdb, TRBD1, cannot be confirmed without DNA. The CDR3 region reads CASSWSQDIKGDTEAFF.